This is a list of T cell receptor beta chains from one sample in a study of shared T cell receptors in the human thymus. The repertoire was sequenced with immunoSEQ multiplex PCR; TCRdb's copy has only in-frame clones and lacks some. The table includes about 660,000 clones, more than 70% detected once. This sample also appeared in a second study, on human thymus T cells.

The sample was thymocytes. All receptors derive from a boy less than two years old with a congenital heart defect. Both conserved end residues are part of each CDR3. The order of the fields is J gene, D gene, V gene, CDR3 length, clone size, CDR3 DNA, CDR3 protein. The D gene is left open where the match is weak. Clone size is given for some rows only: seen once, a few or many times, or a class if the clone is expanded.

J: TRBJ1-1
D: -
V: TRBV5-1
length: 17
size: -
DNA: TGCGCCAGCAGCTACCATGGGGAGCCAAAAATGAACACTGAAGCTTTCTTT
CDR3: CASSYHGEPKMNTEAFF

J: TRBJ1-6
D: -
V: TRBV30
length: 17
size: -
DNA: TGTGCCTGGAAGTCCTGGAAAGGGGAAGCGGGTAATTCACCCCTCCACTTT
CDR3: CAWKSWKGEAGNSPLHF

J: TRBJ2-1
D: -
V: TRBV6-1
length: 12
size: -
DNA: TGTGCCACCGTCAGGGACTGGGCTGAGCAGTTCTTC
CDR3: CATVRDWAEQFF

J: TRBJ2-1
D: -
V: TRBV19
length: 12
size: once
DNA: TGTGCCAGTAGTATGGGCTTCAATGAGCAGTTCTTC
CDR3: CASSMGFNEQFF

J: TRBJ1-3
D: TRBD1
V: TRBV5-6
length: 18
size: few
DNA: TGTGCCAGCAGCTTACGGGGCGACAGGGTGAAATTCGGGAACACCATATATTTT
CDR3: CASSLRGDRVKFGNTIYF

J: TRBJ1-3
D: TRBD1
V: TRBV28
length: 15
size: -
DNA: TGTGCCAGCAGTTTTCGGACAGGGGGTGGAAACACCATATATTTT
CDR3: CASSFRTGGGNTIYF

J: TRBJ2-2
D: TRBD1
V: TRBV25-1
length: 16
size: -
DNA: TGTGCCAGCAGTGGACAGGGACAAACGAACACCGGGGAGCTGTTTTTT
CDR3: CASSGQGQTNTGELFF

J: TRBJ1-6
D: -
V: TRBV13
length: 17
size: -
DNA: TGTGCCAGCAGCTGGCGACGAATCGGGTCGTATAATTCACCCCTCCACTTT
CDR3: CASSWRRIGSYNSPLHF

J: TRBJ1-2
D: -
V: TRBV28
length: 15
size: -
DNA: TGTGCCAGCAGTTATATGGCTCCAGGGCACTATGGCTACACCTTC
CDR3: CASSYMAPGHYGYTF

J: TRBJ2-3
D: -
V: TRBV28
length: 17
size: -
DNA: TGTGCCAGCAGTTTCCCCCTCCTCCAGGGTGCGGTAGATACGCAGTATTTT
CDR3: CASSFPLLQGAVDTQYF

J: TRBJ2-1
D: TRBD2
V: TRBV29-1
length: 13
size: -
DNA: TGCAGCGTTGCCTCGGGAGGGCCAGATGAGCAGTTCTTC
CDR3: CSVASGGPDEQFF

J: TRBJ2-1
D: -
V: TRBV28
length: 15
size: -
DNA: TGTGCCAGCAGTTCCCCGTCGGGCTCCTACAATGAGCAGTTCTTC
CDR3: CASSSPSGSYNEQFF

J: TRBJ2-7
D: -
V: TRBV7-8
length: 14
size: -
DNA: TGTGCCAGCAGCTTAGGAGAAGAAGAGGACGAGCAGTACTTC
CDR3: CASSLGEEEDEQYF

J: TRBJ2-7
D: TRBD1
V: TRBV18
length: 12
size: -
DNA: TGTGCCAGCTCACGGACAGGGTACGAGCAGTACTTC
CDR3: CASSRTGYEQYF

J: TRBJ2-7
D: -
V: TRBV7-9
length: 15
size: -
DNA: TGTGCCAGCAGCTTTGGGACACGCGGATCCTACGAGCAGTACTTC
CDR3: CASSFGTRGSYEQYF

J: TRBJ2-1
D: TRBD2
V: TRBV27
length: 16
size: -
DNA: TGTGCCAGCAGTCCTCTTCCGGGACTAGCGTACAATGAGCAGTTCTTC
CDR3: CASSPLPGLAYNEQFF

J: TRBJ2-7
D: TRBD2
V: TRBV28
length: 14
size: -
DNA: TGTGCCAGCAGTTCCGGACTAGCTGATTACGAGCAGTACTTC
CDR3: CASSSGLADYEQYF

J: TRBJ1-5
D: -
V: TRBV28
length: 13
size: few
DNA: TGTGCCAGCAGGCAGGGGAAGTATCAGCCCCAGCATTTT
CDR3: CASRQGKYQPQHF

J: TRBJ1-6
D: TRBD1
V: TRBV5-4
length: 14
size: -
DNA: TGTGCCAGCAGCTTTATAGGGGGCAATTCACCCCTCCACTTT
CDR3: CASSFIGGNSPLHF

J: TRBJ2-1
D: TRBD1
V: TRBV19
length: 14
size: -
DNA: TGTGCCAGTAGTATTGGGGGTGGTGGGACAGTGCAGTTCTTC
CDR3: CASSIGGGGTVQFF

J: TRBJ2-3
D: TRBD2
V: TRBV28
length: 17
size: once
DNA: TGTGCCAGCAGTTTCCCCGGGACTAGCGGGAAACAAGATACGCAGTATTTT
CDR3: CASSFPGTSGKQDTQYF

J: TRBJ1-1
D: -
V: TRBV9
length: 15
size: -
DNA: TGTGCCAGCAGCGAGAAGGACAGCCAGAACACTGAAGCTTTCTTT
CDR3: CASSEKDSQNTEAFF

J: TRBJ2-5
D: -
V: TRBV15
length: 15
size: -
DNA: TGTGCCACCAGCAGAGACAGGGCAGCCCAAGAGACCCAGTACTTC
CDR3: CATSRDRAAQETQYF

J: TRBJ2-7
D: TRBD2
V: TRBV28
length: 15
size: few
DNA: TGTGCCAGCAGTCCCTCGGGAGGGGCCCCTCTTTTGCAGTACTTC
CDR3: CASSPSGGAPLLQYF

J: TRBJ2-5
D: -
V: TRBV29-1
length: 12
size: -
DNA: TGCAGCGTCTACAGGGCCGAAGAGACCCAGTACTTC
CDR3: CSVYRAEETQYF

J: TRBJ1-1
D: TRBD1
V: TRBV4-3
length: 16
size: -
DNA: TGCGCCAGCAGCCAAGTAATCGGGACAGGGAACACTGAAGCTTTCTTT
CDR3: CASSQVIGTGNTEAFF

J: TRBJ2-1
D: TRBD2
V: TRBV6-4
length: 16
size: -
DNA: TGTGCCAGCAGTGTCTCACTAGCGGGAGGGCCGGATGAGCAGTTCTTC
CDR3: CASSVSLAGGPDEQFF

J: TRBJ2-7
D: TRBD2
V: TRBV6-6
length: 14
size: -
DNA: TGTGCCAGCAGTTACTCCGGGAGGAACTACGAGCAGTACTTC
CDR3: CASSYSGRNYEQYF

J: TRBJ2-3
D: TRBD2
V: TRBV28
length: 19
size: -
DNA: TGTGCCAGCAGTTTATGTAGACTAGCGGGAGAGTATCGCACAGATACGCAGTATTTT
CDR3: CASSLCRLAGEYRTDTQYF

J: TRBJ1-5
D: TRBD1
V: TRBV28
length: 15
size: -
DNA: TGTGCCAGCACCAAGGACAGGGGGCGAAATCAGCCCCAGCATTTT
CDR3: CASTKDRGRNQPQHF

J: TRBJ1-3
D: TRBD1
V: TRBV4-3
length: 16
size: -
DNA: TGCGCCAGCAGCCCGAGGAGCACAGGGGAGGCTAACACCATATATTTT
CDR3: CASSPRSTGEANTIYF

J: TRBJ1-2
D: -
V: TRBV2
length: 16
size: -
DNA: TGTGCCAGCAGGAGGACCGGTACGGGATGGGAATATGGCTACACCTTC
CDR3: CASRRTGTGWEYGYTF

J: TRBJ2-5
D: TRBD1
V: TRBV28
length: 16
size: once
DNA: TGTGCCAGCAGTCACGATCCGACAGGGGATGGAGAGACCCAGTACTTC
CDR3: CASSHDPTGDGETQYF

J: TRBJ2-5
D: TRBD1
V: TRBV4-3
length: 18
size: -
DNA: TGCGCCAGCAGCCAGATTTGGGACCGGGACAGGGTTTTAGAGACCCAGTACTTC
CDR3: CASSQIWDRDRVLETQYF

J: TRBJ1-6
D: -
V: TRBV4-3
length: 18
size: few
DNA: TGCGCCAGCAGCCAAGTTCTTTGGGAGAGCTCCTATAATTCACCCCTCCACTTT
CDR3: CASSQVLWESSYNSPLHF

J: TRBJ2-3
D: TRBD2
V: TRBV10-2
length: 16
size: -
DNA: TGCGCCAGCAGTGAGGCTAGCGGGGGGGCTGCAGATACGCAGTATTTT
CDR3: CASSEASGGAADTQYF

J: TRBJ2-7
D: TRBD2
V: TRBV12-5
length: 14
size: -
DNA: TGTGCTAGTGGTTTGGAGGGGCGGGAGAGAGAGCAGTACTTC
CDR3: CASGLEGREREQYF

J: TRBJ2-1
D: -
V: TRBV9
length: 16
size: -
DNA: TGTGCCAGCAGCAACCCCCTGTCAGGGTCCTACAATGAGCAGTTCTTC
CDR3: CASSNPLSGSYNEQFF

J: TRBJ2-3
D: -
V: TRBV7-2
length: 17
size: -
DNA: TGTGCCAGCAGCCCGATTCTGGGCTGCCCTAGCACAGATACGCAGTATTTT
CDR3: CASSPILGCPSTDTQYF

J: TRBJ2-5
D: -
V: TRBV25-1
length: 17
size: once
DNA: TGTGCCAGCAGTGAATTTGAGGGACTCCAAACCCAGGAGACCCAGTACTTC
CDR3: CASSEFEGLQTQETQYF

J: TRBJ1-5
D: TRBD1
V: TRBV4-2
length: 17
size: -
DNA: TGTGCCAGCAGCCTTGCCGGGACAGGGGATAGCAATCAGCCCCAGCATTTT
CDR3: CASSLAGTGDSNQPQHF

J: TRBJ1-1
D: -
V: TRBV29-1
length: 12
size: -
DNA: TGCAGCGGTACGACACCCAACACTGAAGCTTTCTTT
CDR3: CSGTTPNTEAFF

J: TRBJ2-4
D: -
V: TRBV28
length: 14
size: -
DNA: TGTGCCAGCAGTTTTTCCGTAGCCAAAAACATTCAGTACTTC
CDR3: CASSFSVAKNIQYF

J: TRBJ2-6
D: -
V: TRBV14
length: 20
size: few
DNA: TGTGCCAGCAGCCAAGAGAACAGGGGACTTCGGAGATCTGGGGCCAACGTCCTGACTTTC
CDR3: CASSQENRGLRRSGANVLTF

J: TRBJ1-2
D: -
V: TRBV4-3
length: 19
size: -
DNA: TGCGCCAGCAGCCAAGATCCTACGGGACAAAGTAGGGGTATGGATGGCTACACCTTC
CDR3: CASSQDPTGQSRGMDGYTF

J: TRBJ2-5
D: TRBD2
V: TRBV28
length: 16
size: -
DNA: TGTGCCAGCAGCTACCGACTAGCGGGAGCCCACGAGACCCAGTACTTC
CDR3: CASSYRLAGAHETQYF

J: TRBJ2-3
D: -
V: TRBV4-2
length: 17
size: -
DNA: TGTGCCAGCAGCCAAGCAGTCCCCCAGGGGAACACAGATACGCAGTATTTT
CDR3: CASSQAVPQGNTDTQYF

J: TRBJ1-6
D: -
V: TRBV7-8
length: 14
size: -
DNA: TGTGCCAGCGGCGACAGTCGAACTAATTCACCCCTCCACTTT
CDR3: CASGDSRTNSPLHF

J: TRBJ1-5
D: -
V: TRBV29-1
length: 13
size: -
DNA: TGCAGCGTTAGCCCTACGGGTGCTCAGCCCCAGCATTTT
CDR3: CSVSPTGAQPQHF

J: TRBJ1-2
D: TRBD1
V: TRBV23-1
length: 14
size: -
DNA: TGCGCCAGCAGTCTTAGGGGGCGCGGGTATGGCTACACCTTC
CDR3: CASSLRGRGYGYTF

J: TRBJ2-1
D: TRBD2
V: TRBV27
length: 14
size: -
DNA: TGTGCCAGCAGTTTATCGCGGGGGTCCAATGAGCAGTTCTTC
CDR3: CASSLSRGSNEQFF

J: TRBJ2-5
D: TRBD1
V: TRBV5-4
length: 15
size: -
DNA: TGTGCCAGCAGCTCCGCGGACAGGGCGCAAGAGACCCAGTACTTC
CDR3: CASSSADRAQETQYF

J: TRBJ2-5
D: TRBD2
V: TRBV10-3
length: 18
size: -
DNA: TGTGCCATCAGTGAGTCCCTCCTTTCAGCGGGGAGGGTAGAGACCCAGTACTTC
CDR3: CAISESLLSAGRVETQYF

J: TRBJ1-1
D: -
V: TRBV15
length: 15
size: few
DNA: TGTGCCACCAGCAGTACTCCGGGAAAGAACACTGAAGCTTTCTTT
CDR3: CATSSTPGKNTEAFF

J: TRBJ2-4
D: TRBD2
V: TRBV28
length: 18
size: -
DNA: TGTGCCAGCAGTGGACGGACTAGAGTGGGTTTCGCCAAAAACATTCAGTACTTC
CDR3: CASSGRTRVGFAKNIQYF

J: TRBJ1-5
D: TRBD1
V: TRBV5-6
length: 15
size: -
DNA: TGTGCCAGCAGCTTGGGACAGGGCCGTAATCAGCCCCAGCATTTT
CDR3: CASSLGQGRNQPQHF

J: TRBJ2-3
D: TRBD1
V: TRBV28
length: 12
size: -
DNA: TGTGCCACCCTACAGGGGAGTTTTACGCAGTATTTT
CDR3: CATLQGSFTQYF

J: TRBJ1-5
D: TRBD1
V: TRBV23-1
length: 16
size: -
DNA: TGCGCCAGCAGTCAAGACCAGGGGGCGCGTAGTGAGCCCCAGCATTTT
CDR3: CASSQDQGARSEPQHF

J: TRBJ1-2
D: -
V: TRBV7-2
length: 15
size: -
DNA: TGTGCCAGCAACAGGCTCGGGTCCACAAACTATGGCTACACCTTC
CDR3: CASNRLGSTNYGYTF